The T cell receptor (beta chain) under discussion was sequenced for a study of spatial heterogeneity in lung cancer. About the research overall: Detected beta-chain sequences consistently exceeded alpha-chain sequences. Notes on the study in general: Ubiquitous, expanded tumor-derived TCRs were more frequently observed in blood at resection than at follow-up.

The CDR3 is 14 residues long. V lost 0 bases to trimming and J lost 0 bases, with 6 bases between them. Germline V gene sequence: CDR1 SGHKS, CDR2 YYEKEE (reference sequence). MiXCR was run by TCRdb on the 5' RACE reads, yielding one entry per CDR3 protein. Here the sample spans roughly 100,000 distinct CDR3 sequences, 7.5% to 10% being singletons. Documented time point: sample taken at primary tumor resection. Whole RNA from tumor, nontumor lung or frozen PBMC was sequenced unsorted. This clonotype has a count of ten or more. Its cognate antigen is unknown. The TCR sequence derives from a male donor with early-stage non-small cell lung cancer. The starting material was PBMCs, obtained at surgery. V usage is TRBV5-5 and J usage is TRBJ1-2, with D possibly matching TRBD1 (5 bases). The CDR3 DNA reads TGTGCCAGCAGCTTGGGGACACCTAACTATGGCTACACCTTC. This sequence encodes CASSLGTPNYGYTF.